What follows describes a single TCR beta chain. As yet, its antigen is unknown. The V gene lost 3 bases and the J gene lost 2 bases, with 14 bases spanning the gap. Germline V CDR1 and CDR2: SGHVS, FQNEAQ. CDR3 length equals 15 residues. TCRdb's copy holds only in-frame clones and misses some; the assay was immunoSEQ multiplex PCR. The sample holds tens of thousands of clones, 85% to 95% seen once. These data originate in a study of early stage breast cancer tumors. Study information: Most invasive tumors, twelve of 16, were ER+/PR+/HER2-.

General study findings and limits: Unsorted bulk genomic DNA sequencing lacked pairing and functional marker data. Tumors had approximately 2.5-fold higher T cell density than normal breast.

J is TRBJ2-7 and V is TRBV7-8, with a tentative D call TRBD1 (6 bases). The clonotype comes from a person aged 65 to 85 with breast cancer. Sample: blood. The CDR3 DNA reads TGTGCCAGCAGCTTCCGCAGGGGAATGGCCTACGAGCAGTACTTC. Protein: CASSFRRGMAYEQYF.